This T cell receptor beta chain emerged from a study of chemoradiotherapy in HPV16-positive cancers. Study-wide background: A couple of HPV16-positive patients' cells yielded candidate HPV-specific clones and common motifs. Study results and caveats: Candidate HPV-specific clones and E7-related TCR motifs grew in tumor during treatment. HPV-responsive T-cell expansion during chemoradiotherapy was linked to improved recurrence-free survival in HPV16-positive patients. Functional assays defining HPV-specific T cells used only a couple of HPV16-positive patients.

CDR1 is MNHEY, CDR2 SVGAGI, per germline. The CDR3 sequence is 13 residues long. V was pared by 4 bases and J by 0 bases, with 4 bases between. Comment on this clone: The target antigen is unknown.

Only in-frame clones appear in the TCRdb table, and some are missing; sequencing was by immunoSEQ multiplex PCR. The sample lists under 30,000 clones, approximately 94% occurring once. The rearrangement links TRBV6-5 to TRBJ1-5; the D is unclear. The sample was acquired from a patient who underwent chemoradiotherapy. The source of this sequence is a human donor with HPV-associated anogenital cancer. CDR3 in amino acids: CASSSNSNQPQHF. The CDR3 nucleotides are TGTGCCAGCAGTTCAAATAGCAATCAGCCCCAGCATTTT.